The source of this T cell receptor beta chain is a study of blood T cell repertoires in COVID-19. Study information: The United States, Italy and Spain were the sources of the acute and convalescent COVID-19 samples. The cDNA or gDNA used as material had been derived from T cells, B-cell-depleted T cells, or PBMCs.

V was pared by 2 bases and J by 5 bases, with 10 bases between. Germline V gene lookup returns CDR1 MNHEY and CDR2 SMNVEV (reference sequence). This CDR3 spans 14 amino acids. As handled by the study authors: Nucleated cell counts were estimated from reference gene primer amplification. Only in-frame clones appear in the TCRdb table, and some are missing; sequencing was by immunoSEQ multiplex PCR. D and trimming were read from the DNA, whereas the V and J calls and clone size are those reported in that table. The sample has hundreds of thousands of clones, 70% to 85% seen once; the top ten hold 3.3%.

This clonotype originated in a woman at least 80 years old with acute or convalescent COVID-19. Sample: peripheral blood. The chain recombines TRBV27 with TRBJ2-1, with a tentative D call TRBD2 (5 bases). The CDR3 is CASSLERGNNEQFF. CDR3 nucleotide sequence: TGTGCCAGCAGTTTAGAACGAGGGAACAATGAGCAGTTCTTC.